Listed below are T cell receptor beta chains from one sample, sequenced in a study of cytotoxic CD8 clonotypes in ibrutinib-treated CLL. Method: immunoSEQ multiplex PCR; TCRdb's copy keeps in-frame clones and lacks some. Of 73,000 or so clones listed, about two thirds are singletons. Specimen: PBMCs, collected after 12 months of ibrutinib treatment. These receptors were collected from a human donor with chronic lymphocytic leukemia. Both conserved end residues are part of each CDR3. Each record gives: V gene, clone size, J gene, D gene, CDR3 DNA, CDR3 protein. The D gene is left open where the match is weak. Clone size is given for some rows only: seen once, a few or many times, or a class if the clone is expanded.

TRBV15,.,TRBJ2-7,.,TGTGCCACCAGGACCGGCGGGATAGCCTACGAGCAGTACTTC,CATRTGGIAYEQYF
TRBV19,.,TRBJ2-5,TRBD1,TGTGCCAGTAGTACCTCCGGGACAGTCCAAGAGACCCAGTACTTC,CASSTSGTVQETQYF
TRBV7-9,.,TRBJ2-1,TRBD2,TGTGCCAGCAGCCCCCCGGGACTAGCGGGAGTCTATGAGCAGTTCTTC,CASSPPGLAGVYEQFF
TRBV20-1,.,TRBJ2-7,.,TGCAGTGCTAAAGGGCCTAGCGAGCAGTACTTC,CSAKGPSEQYF
TRBV4-3,once,TRBJ2-1,TRBD1,TGCGCCAGCAGCCAAGATGGGGCAGGGGGCGTCGATGAGCAGTTCTTC,CASSQDGAGGVDEQFF
TRBV30,.,TRBJ2-5,.,TGTGCCTGGAGTGTAGGGGAAGAGACCCAGTACTTC,CAWSVGEETQYF
TRBV7-2,.,TRBJ2-1,.,TGTGCCAGCAGCCCCCGGGCGGGGGACACCGTTAGCCCCTACAATGAGCAGTTCTTC,CASSPRAGDTVSPYNEQFF
TRBV19,.,TRBJ2-7,TRBD1,TGTGCCAGTAGTATGGGACAGGGGGCTTACGAGCAGTACTTC,CASSMGQGAYEQYF
TRBV7-2,.,TRBJ1-2,TRBD1,TGTGCCAGCAGCTACCGGGACAGGGTGAATGGCTACACCTTC,CASSYRDRVNGYTF
TRBV19,.,TRBJ1-1,.,TGTGCCAGTAGTATAACCTGGAACACTGAAGCTTTCTTT,CASSITWNTEAFF
TRBV25-1,.,TRBJ1-1,.,TGTGCCAGCCTAGACCGGGGGAACACTGAAGCTTTCTTT,CASLDRGNTEAFF
TRBV6-5,.,TRBJ1-1,TRBD1,TGTGCCAGCAGTAGACAGGGTGAAGCTTTCTTT,CASSRQGEAFF
TRBV27,few,TRBJ1-2,.,TGTGCCAGCAGTTGGTCGGGGTTCCCTAACTATGGCTACACCTTC,CASSWSGFPNYGYTF
TRBV11-2,.,TRBJ1-6,TRBD1,TGTGCCAGCAGCTTCCCGGGACAGGGTAAACCCCTCCACTTT,CASSFPGQGKPLHF
TRBV9,few,TRBJ2-5,.,TGTGCCAGCAGCGTAGCCAGGGATAAGGGAGAGACCCAGTACTTC,CASSVARDKGETQYF
TRBV30,few,TRBJ1-1,.,TGTGCCTGGAATCAGGGTTGGGACACTGAAGCTTTCTTT,CAWNQGWDTEAFF
TRBV7-2,.,TRBJ2-4,.,TGTGCCAGCAGTCCCAACCGGGACGGAGGCAAAAACATTCAGTACTTC,CASSPNRDGGKNIQYF
TRBV19,.,TRBJ1-2,TRBD1,TGTGCCAGTAGTACACAGGGGGCGGCGTTTGGCTACACCTTC,CASSTQGAAFGYTF
TRBV21-1,.,TRBJ1-1,.,TGTGCCAGCAGCAAGCAGGGCCGCGAGACTGAAGCTTTCTTT,CASSKQGRETEAFF
TRBV7-9,few,TRBJ2-1,TRBD2,TGTGCCAGCAGCTTAGTTCGGCTAGCGGGTGGCAATGAGCAGTTCTTC,CASSLVRLAGGNEQFF
TRBV6-1,.,TRBJ2-3,TRBD2,TGTGCCAGCAGGACTAGCGGGGGGACAGATACGCAGTATTTT,CASRTSGGTDTQYF
TRBV5-8,.,TRBJ2-5,.,TGTGCCAGCAGCTTGGATTGGGGGGCAGGGGAGACCCAGTACTTC,CASSLDWGAGETQYF
TRBV4-3,.,TRBJ1-2,TRBD1,TGCGCCAGCAGCCAGGACCAGGGGGTTGGGGCTAACACCTTC,CASSQDQGVGANTF
TRBV19,.,TRBJ2-7,TRBD2,TGTGCCAGTAGTATGGCCCCTAGCGGGGGGCACGACGAGCAGTACTTC,CASSMAPSGGHDEQYF
TRBV18,.,TRBJ1-4,TRBD1,TGTGCCAGCTCACCGGACAGGTTTGTCGAAAAACTGTTTTTT,CASSPDRFVEKLFF
TRBV6-1,.,TRBJ2-1,.,TGTGCCAGCAGACGAGAGGGCACAGCGAAGCAGTTCTTC,CASRREGTAKQFF
TRBV30,.,TRBJ1-4,.,TGTGCCTGGAGTGGGGCGGGTAATGAAAAACTGTTTTTT,CAWSGAGNEKLFF
TRBV18,.,TRBJ2-6,TRBD1,TGTGCCAGCTCACCGCTCGGGACAGTTGGGGCCAACGTCCTGACTTTC,CASSPLGTVGANVLTF
TRBV30,.,TRBJ2-6,.,TGTGCCTGGAGTGTACGGGGTGGTGGGGCCAACGTCCTGACTTTC,CAWSVRGGGANVLTF